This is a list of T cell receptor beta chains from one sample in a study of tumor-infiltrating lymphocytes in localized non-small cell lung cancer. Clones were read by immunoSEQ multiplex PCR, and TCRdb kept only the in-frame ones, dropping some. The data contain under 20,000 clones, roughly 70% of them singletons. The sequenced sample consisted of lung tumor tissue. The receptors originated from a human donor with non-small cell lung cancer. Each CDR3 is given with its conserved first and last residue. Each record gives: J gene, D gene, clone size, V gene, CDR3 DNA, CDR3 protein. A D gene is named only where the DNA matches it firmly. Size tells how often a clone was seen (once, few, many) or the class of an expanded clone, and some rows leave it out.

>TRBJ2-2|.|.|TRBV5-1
TGCGCCAGCAGCGTCAAATCCGGGGAGCTGTTTTTT
CASSVKSGELFF
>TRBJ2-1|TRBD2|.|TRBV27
TGTGCCAGCAGCCCCTGGACTAGCGGGAGAGGTGAGCAGTTCTTC
CASSPWTSGRGEQFF
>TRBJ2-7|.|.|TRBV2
TGTGCCAGCAGCTTTGGGGGGGGCGCTTACGAGCAGTACTTC
CASSFGGGAYEQYF
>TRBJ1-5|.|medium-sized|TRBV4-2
TGTGCCAGCAGCCAAGCAAGGGGCTCCGGCGATCAGCCCCAGCATTTT
CASSQARGSGDQPQHF
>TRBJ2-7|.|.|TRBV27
TGTGCCAGCAGTTCCCAGGGTCCTGGCTACGAGCAGTACTTC
CASSSQGPGYEQYF
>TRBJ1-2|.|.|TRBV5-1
TGCGCCAGCAGCTTGGACGGAAAAACAGACTATGGCTACACCTTC
CASSLDGKTDYGYTF
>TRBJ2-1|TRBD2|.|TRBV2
TGTGCCAGCAGTTCCACTAGCGGGGGGGCCGGTGAGCAGTTCTTC
CASSSTSGGAGEQFF
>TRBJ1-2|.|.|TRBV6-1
TGTGCCAGCAGTGAAGTCAGGCGTGCAAACTATGGCTACATCTTC
CASSEVRRANYGYIF
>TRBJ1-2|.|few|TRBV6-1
TGTGCCAGCAGTGAAGTCGGCACCTATGGCTACACCTTC
CASSEVGTYGYTF
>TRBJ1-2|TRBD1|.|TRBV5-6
TGTGCCAGCAGCTCCTTAGGGACAGGGGGCCATGGCTACACCTTC
CASSSLGTGGHGYTF
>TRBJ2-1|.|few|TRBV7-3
TGTGCCAGCAGCTTAAAGAGGGACTCCAATAGTAATGAGCAGTTCTTC
CASSLKRDSNSNEQFF
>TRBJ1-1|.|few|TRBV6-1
TGTGCCAGCTCCATGAACACTGAAGCTTTCTTT
CASSMNTEAFF
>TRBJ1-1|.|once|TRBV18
TGTGCCAGCTCACCCCGACTCTCGAACACTGAAGCTTTCTTT
CASSPRLSNTEAFF
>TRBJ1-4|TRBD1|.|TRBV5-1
TGCGCCAGCAGCCCCGGCAGGACAGGGGCGCCAACTAATGAAAAACTGTTTTTT
CASSPGRTGAPTNEKLFF
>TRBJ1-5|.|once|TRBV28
TGTGCCAGCAGTACGTACCCGGGACCGAGGGTGGGGCCAAATCAGCCCCAGCATTTT
CASSTYPGPRVGPNQPQHF
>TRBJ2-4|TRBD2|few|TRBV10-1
TGCGCCAGCAGTGAATACGGCGGGAGTACGGGAAACATTCAGTACTTC
CASSEYGGSTGNIQYF
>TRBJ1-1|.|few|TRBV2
TGTGCCAGCAGTCCCCCCTACACTGAAGCTTTCTTT
CASSPPYTEAFF
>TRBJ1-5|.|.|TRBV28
TGTGCATGGGGGGGGCTCACGGCCCAGCATTTT
CAWGGLTAQHF
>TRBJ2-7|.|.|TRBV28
TGTGCCAGCAGGGCTAGGGTTTCCTACGAGCAGTACTTC
CASRARVSYEQYF
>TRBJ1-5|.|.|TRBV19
TGTGCCAGCCAACCCCTGAACCCGGGGGGTAATCAGCCCCAGCATTTT
CASQPLNPGGNQPQHF
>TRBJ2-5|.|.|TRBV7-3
TGTGCCAGCAGTCGGGGGTCTACCGTGGGAAAAGAGACCCAGTACTTC
CASSRGSTVGKETQYF
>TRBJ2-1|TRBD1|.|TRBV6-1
TGTGCCAGCAGTGAAGCCGGGACAGGGTACAATGAGCAGTTCTTC
CASSEAGTGYNEQFF
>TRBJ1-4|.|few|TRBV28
TGTGCCAGCAGCAGTCCAGCAGCTAATGAAAAACTGTTTTTT
CASSSPAANEKLFF
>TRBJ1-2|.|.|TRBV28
TGTGCCAGCACTAATTCCCAGGGATACTATGGCTACACCTTC
CASTNSQGYYGYTF
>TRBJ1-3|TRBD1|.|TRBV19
TGTGCCAGTACCCCTCGACAGGGGAAGGCTGGAAACACCATATATTTT
CASTPRQGKAGNTIYF
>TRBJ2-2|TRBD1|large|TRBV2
TGTGCCAGCAAAGAACAGGGGCCTACCGGGGAGCTGTTTTTT
CASKEQGPTGELFF
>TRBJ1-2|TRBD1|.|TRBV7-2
TGTGCCAGCAGCCCACGACAGGGGGAGAGCTATGGCTACACCTTC
CASSPRQGESYGYTF
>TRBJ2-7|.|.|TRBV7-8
TGTGCCAGCAGCTCCAACGGTTACGAGCAGTACTTC
CASSSNGYEQYF
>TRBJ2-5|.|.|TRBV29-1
TGCAGCGTTGAATTGATTGCAACGGAGACCCAGTACTTC
CSVELIATETQYF
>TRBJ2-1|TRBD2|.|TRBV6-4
TGTGCCAGCAGAAAACTAGCGGGAGAGAGAAATGAGCAGTTCTTC
CASRKLAGERNEQFF
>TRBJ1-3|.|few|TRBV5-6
TGTGCCAGCCACTTTGTAGAGGGGTCCATCTCTGGAAACACCATATATTTT
CASHFVEGSISGNTIYF
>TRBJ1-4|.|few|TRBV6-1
TGTGCCAGCAGAGGTCGACAGGACGTCCAGGAAAAACTGTTTTTT
CASRGRQDVQEKLFF
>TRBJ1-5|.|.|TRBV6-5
TGTGCCAGCAGTTCGAAGGGGTACGGTCAGCCCCAGCATTTT
CASSSKGYGQPQHF
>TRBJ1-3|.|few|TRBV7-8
TGTGCCATCACCACGGGGGGAAACACCATATATTTT
CAITTGGNTIYF
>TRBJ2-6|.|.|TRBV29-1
TGCAGCGTGCACAGTTCTTCCAGCTCTGGGGCCAACGTCCTGACTTTC
CSVHSSSSSGANVLTF
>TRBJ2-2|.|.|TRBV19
TGTGCCAGTAGGGGGTTGGACACCGGGGAGCTGTTTTTT
CASRGLDTGELFF